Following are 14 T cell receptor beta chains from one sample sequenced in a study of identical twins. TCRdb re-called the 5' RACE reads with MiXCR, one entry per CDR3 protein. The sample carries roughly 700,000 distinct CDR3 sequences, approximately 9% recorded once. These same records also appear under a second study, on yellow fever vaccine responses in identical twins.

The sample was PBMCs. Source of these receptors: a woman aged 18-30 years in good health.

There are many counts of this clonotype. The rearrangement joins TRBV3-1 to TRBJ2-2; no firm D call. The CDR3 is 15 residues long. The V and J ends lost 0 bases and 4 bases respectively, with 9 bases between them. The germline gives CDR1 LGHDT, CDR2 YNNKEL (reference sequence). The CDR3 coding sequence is TGTGCCAGCAGCCAAGAGCCTCGGAGCACCGGGGAGCTGTTTTTT. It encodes CASSQEPRSTGELFF.

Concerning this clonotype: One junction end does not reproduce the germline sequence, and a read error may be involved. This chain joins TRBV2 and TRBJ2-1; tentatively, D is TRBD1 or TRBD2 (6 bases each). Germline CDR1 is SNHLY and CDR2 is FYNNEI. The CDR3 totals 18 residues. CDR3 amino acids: CACSFGLFLGTPLQRGLF. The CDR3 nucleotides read TGTGCCTGCAGTTTTGGGCTTTTCCTTGGGACCCCCCTTCAACGGGGGCTCTTC. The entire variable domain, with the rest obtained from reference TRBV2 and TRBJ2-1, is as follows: EPEVTQTPSHQVTQMGQEVILRCVPISNHLYFYWYRQILGQKVEFLVSFYNNEISEKSEIFDDQFSVERPDGSNFTLKIRSTKLEDSAMYFCACSFGLFLGTPLQRGLFGPGTRLTVL.

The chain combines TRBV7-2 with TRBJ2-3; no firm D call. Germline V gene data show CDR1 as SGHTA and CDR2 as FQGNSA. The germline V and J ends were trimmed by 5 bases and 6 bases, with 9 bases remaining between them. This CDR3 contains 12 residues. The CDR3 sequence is CASSLDMDTQYF. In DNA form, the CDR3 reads TGTGCCAGCAGCCTAGACATGGATACGCAGTATTTT.

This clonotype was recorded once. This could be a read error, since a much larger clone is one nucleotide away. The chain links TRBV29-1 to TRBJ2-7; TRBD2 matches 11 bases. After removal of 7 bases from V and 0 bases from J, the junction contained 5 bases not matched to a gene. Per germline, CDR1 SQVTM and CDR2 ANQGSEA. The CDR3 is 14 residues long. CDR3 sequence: CSDGTSGISYEQYF. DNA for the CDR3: TGCAGCGACGGGACTAGCGGCATCTCCTACGAGCAGTACTTC.

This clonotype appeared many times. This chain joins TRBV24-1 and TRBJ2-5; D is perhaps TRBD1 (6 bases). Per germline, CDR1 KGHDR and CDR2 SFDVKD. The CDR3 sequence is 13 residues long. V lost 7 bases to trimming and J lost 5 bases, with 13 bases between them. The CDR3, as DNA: TGTGCCACCAGGAGGGACAATTTGGAGACCCAGTACTTC. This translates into CATRRDNLETQYF.

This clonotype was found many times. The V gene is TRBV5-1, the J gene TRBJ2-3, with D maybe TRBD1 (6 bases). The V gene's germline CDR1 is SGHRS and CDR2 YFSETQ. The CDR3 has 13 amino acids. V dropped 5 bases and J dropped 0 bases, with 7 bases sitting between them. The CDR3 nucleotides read TGCGCCAGCAGAGGACAGAGCACAGATACGCAGTATTTT. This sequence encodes CASRGQSTDTQYF.

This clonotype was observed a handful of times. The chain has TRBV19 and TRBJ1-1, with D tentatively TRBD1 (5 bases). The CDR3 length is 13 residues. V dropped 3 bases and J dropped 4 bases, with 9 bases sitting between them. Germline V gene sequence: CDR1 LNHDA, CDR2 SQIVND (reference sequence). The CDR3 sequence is CASSMGVRTEAFF. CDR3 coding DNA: TGTGCCAGTAGTATGGGGGTCCGCACTGAAGCTTTCTTT.

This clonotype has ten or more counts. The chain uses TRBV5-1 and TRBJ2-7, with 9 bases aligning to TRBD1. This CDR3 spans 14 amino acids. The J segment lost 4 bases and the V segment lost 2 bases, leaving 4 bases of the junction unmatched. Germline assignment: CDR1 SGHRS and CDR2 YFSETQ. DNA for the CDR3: TGCGCCAGCAGCTTCGGGACAGGGCAATACGAGCAGTACTTC. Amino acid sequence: CASSFGTGQYEQYF.

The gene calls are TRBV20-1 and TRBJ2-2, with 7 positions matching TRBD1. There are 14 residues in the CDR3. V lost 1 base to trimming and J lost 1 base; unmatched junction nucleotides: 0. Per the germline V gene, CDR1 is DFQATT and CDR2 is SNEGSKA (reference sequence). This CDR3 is CSARGDRNTGELFF. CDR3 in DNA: TGCAGTGCTAGAGGGGACAGGAACACCGGGGAGCTGTTTTTT.

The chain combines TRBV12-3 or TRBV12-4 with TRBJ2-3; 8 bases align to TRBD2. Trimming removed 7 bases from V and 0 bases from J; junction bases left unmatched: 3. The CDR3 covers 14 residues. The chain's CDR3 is CASTSSGSTDTQYF. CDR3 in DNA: TGTGCCAGCACTTCTAGCGGGAGCACAGATACGCAGTATTTT.

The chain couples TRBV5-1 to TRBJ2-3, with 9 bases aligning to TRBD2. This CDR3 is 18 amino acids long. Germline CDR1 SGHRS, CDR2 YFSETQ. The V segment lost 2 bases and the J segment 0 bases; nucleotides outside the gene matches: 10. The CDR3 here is CASSFQSLAGTSTDTQYF. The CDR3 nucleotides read TGCGCCAGCAGCTTCCAGTCTCTAGCGGGGACTAGCACAGATACGCAGTATTTT.

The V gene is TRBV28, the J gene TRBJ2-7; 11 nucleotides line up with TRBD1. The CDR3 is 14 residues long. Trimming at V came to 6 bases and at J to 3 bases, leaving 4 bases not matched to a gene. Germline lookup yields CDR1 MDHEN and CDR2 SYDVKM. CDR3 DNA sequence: TGTGCCAGCAGGATAGGGACAGGGGGCTACGAGCAGTACTTC. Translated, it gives CASRIGTGGYEQYF.

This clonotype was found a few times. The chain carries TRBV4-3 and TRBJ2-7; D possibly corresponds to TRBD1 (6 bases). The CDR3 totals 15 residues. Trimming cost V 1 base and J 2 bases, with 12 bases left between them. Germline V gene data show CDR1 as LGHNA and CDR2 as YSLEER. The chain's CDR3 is CASSQARDIAYEQYF. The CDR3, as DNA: TGCGCCAGCAGCCAAGCCCGGGACATCGCCTACGAGCAGTACTTC.

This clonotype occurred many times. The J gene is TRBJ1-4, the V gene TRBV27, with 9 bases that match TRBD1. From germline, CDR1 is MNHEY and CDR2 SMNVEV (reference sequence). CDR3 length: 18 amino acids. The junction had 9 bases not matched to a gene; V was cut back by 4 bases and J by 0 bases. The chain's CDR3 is CASSYPGQGFATNEKLFF. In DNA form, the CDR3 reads TGTGCCAGCAGTTACCCCGGACAGGGGTTTGCAACTAATGAAAAACTGTTTTTT.